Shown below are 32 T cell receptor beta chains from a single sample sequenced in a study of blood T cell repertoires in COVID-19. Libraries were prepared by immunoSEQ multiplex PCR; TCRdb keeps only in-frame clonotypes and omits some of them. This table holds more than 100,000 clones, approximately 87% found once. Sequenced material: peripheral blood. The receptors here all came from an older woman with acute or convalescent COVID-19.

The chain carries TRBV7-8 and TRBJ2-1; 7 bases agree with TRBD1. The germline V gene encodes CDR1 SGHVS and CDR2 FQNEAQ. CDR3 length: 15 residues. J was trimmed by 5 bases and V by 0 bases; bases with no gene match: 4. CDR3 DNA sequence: TGTGCCAGCAGCTTAGCGACAGGGATCCACAATGAGCAGTTCTTC. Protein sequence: CASSLATGIHNEQFF.

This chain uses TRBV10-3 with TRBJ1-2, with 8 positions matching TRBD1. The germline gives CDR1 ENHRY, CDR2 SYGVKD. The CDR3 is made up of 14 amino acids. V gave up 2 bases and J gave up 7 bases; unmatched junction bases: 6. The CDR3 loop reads CAISEQQGVIGYTF. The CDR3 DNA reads TGTGCCATCAGTGAGCAACAGGGGGTGATTGGCTACACCTTC.

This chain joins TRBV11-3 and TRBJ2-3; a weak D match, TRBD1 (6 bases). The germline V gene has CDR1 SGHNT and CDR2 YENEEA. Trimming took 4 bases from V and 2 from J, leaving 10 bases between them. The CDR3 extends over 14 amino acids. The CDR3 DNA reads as TGTGCCAGCAGCTCCCAGGGGAACACAGATACGCAGTATTTT. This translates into CASSSQGNTDTQYF.

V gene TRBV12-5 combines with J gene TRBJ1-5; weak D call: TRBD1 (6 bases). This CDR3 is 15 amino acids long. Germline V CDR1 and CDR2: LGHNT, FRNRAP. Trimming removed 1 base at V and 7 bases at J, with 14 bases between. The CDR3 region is CASGLEGGGGQPQHF. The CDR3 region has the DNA TGTGCTAGTGGTTTGGAGGGGGGGGGTGGACAGCCCCAGCATTTT.

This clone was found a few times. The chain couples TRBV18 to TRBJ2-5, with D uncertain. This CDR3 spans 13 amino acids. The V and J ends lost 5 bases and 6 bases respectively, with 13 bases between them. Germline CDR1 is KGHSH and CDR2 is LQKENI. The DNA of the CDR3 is TGTGCCAGCTCATCGGTCGCCCGTCAGACCCAGTACTTC. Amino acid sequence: CASSSVARQTQYF.

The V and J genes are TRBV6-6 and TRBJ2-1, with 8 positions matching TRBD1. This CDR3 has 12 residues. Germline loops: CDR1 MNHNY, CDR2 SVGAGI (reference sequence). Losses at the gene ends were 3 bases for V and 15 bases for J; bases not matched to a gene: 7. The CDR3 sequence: CASSYYETGAFF. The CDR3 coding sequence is TGTGCCAGCAGTTATTATGAGACAGGGGCGTTCTTC.

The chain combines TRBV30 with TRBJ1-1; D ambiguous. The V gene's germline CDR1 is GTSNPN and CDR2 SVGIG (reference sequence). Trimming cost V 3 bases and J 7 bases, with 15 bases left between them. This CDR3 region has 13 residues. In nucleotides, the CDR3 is TGTGCCTGGAGGACGGAGAGGCGGGGTGAAGCTTTCTTT. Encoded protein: CAWRTERRGEAFF.

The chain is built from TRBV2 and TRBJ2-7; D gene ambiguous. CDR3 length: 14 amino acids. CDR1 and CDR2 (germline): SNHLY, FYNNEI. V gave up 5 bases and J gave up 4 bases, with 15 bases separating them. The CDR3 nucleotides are TGTGCCAGCAGTCAGCAGGCCCCTGGGTACGAGCAGTACGTC. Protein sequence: CASSQQAPGYEQYV.

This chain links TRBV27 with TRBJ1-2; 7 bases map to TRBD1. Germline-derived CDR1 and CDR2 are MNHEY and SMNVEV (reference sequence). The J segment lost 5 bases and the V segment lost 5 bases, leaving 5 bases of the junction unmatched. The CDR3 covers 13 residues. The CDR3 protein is CASSPGQLYGYTF. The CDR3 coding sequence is TGTGCCAGCAGTCCGGGACAGCTGTATGGCTACACCTTC.

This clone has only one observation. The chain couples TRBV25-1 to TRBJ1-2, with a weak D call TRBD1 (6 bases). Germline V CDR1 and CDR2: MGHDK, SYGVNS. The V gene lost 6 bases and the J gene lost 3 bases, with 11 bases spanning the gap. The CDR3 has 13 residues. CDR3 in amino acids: CASRPAGDYGYTF. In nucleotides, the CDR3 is TGTGCCAGCAGACCCGCAGGGGACTATGGCTACACCTTC.

This CDR3 is CASSNGQYEQYV. CDR3 DNA sequence: TGTGCCAGCAGCAACGGACAGTACGAGCAGTACGTC. V gene TRBV21-1 combines with J gene TRBJ2-7; TRBD1 reflects the table's D call only, with no check against the DNA. TRBV21-1 is given as a pseudogene. The CDR3 loop spans 12 amino acids.

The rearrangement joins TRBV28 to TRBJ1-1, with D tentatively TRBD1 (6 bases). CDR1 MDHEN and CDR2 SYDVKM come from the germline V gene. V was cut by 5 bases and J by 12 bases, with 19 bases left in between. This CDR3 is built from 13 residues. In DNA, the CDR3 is TGTGCCAGCAGTCAGATACAGGGTCTGGAAACTTTCTTT. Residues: CASSQIQGLETFF.

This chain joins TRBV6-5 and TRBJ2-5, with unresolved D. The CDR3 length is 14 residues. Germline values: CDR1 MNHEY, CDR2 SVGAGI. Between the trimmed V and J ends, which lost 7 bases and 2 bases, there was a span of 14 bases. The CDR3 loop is CASKKRSFQETQYF. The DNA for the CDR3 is TGTGCCAGCAAAAAGAGGAGTTTTCAAGAGACCCAGTACTTC.

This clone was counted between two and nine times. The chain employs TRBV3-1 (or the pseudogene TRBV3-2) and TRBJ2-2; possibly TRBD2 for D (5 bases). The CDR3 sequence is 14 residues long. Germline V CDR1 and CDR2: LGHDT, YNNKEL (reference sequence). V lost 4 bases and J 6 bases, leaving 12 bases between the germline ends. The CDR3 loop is CASSLNAGAGELFF. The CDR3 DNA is TGTGCCAGCAGCCTTAACGCGGGCGCCGGGGAGCTGTTTTTT.

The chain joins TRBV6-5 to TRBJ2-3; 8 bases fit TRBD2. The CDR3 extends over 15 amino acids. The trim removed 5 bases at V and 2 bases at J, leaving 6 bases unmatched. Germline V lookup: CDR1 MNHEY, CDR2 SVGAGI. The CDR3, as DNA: TGTGCCAGCAGTCGTGCTAGCGGGTCCACAGATACGCAGTATTTT. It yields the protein CASSRASGSTDTQYF.

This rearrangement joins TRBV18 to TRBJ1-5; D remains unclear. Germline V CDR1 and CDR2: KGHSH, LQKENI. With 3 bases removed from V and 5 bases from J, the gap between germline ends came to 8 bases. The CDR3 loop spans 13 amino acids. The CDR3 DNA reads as TGTGCCAGCTCACCCTTGTTAGATCAGCCCCAGCATTTT. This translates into CASSPLLDQPQHF.

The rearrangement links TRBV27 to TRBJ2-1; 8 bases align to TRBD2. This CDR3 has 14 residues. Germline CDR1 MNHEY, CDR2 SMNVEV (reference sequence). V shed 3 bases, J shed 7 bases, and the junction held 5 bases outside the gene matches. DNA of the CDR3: TGTGCCAGCAGTTTTCCGGGACTAGTGAATGAGCAGTTCTTC. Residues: CASSFPGLVNEQFF.

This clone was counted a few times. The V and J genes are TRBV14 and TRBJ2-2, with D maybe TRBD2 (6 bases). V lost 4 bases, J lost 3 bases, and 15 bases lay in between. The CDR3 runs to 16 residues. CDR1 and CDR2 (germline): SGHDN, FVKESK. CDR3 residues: CASSPRLDLYTGELFF. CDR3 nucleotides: TGTGCCAGCAGCCCCCGACTAGATTTGTACACCGGGGAGCTGTTTTTT. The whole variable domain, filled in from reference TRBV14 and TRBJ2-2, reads EAGVTQFPSHSVIEKGQTVTLRCDPISGHDNLYWYRRVMGKEIKFLLHFVKESKQDESGMPNNRFLAERTGGTYSTLKVQPAELEDSGVYFCASSPRLDLYTGELFFGEGSRLTVL.

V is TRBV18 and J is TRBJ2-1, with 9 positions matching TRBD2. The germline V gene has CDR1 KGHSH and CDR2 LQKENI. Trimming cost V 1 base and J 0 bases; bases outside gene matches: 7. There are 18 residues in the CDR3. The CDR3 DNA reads TGTGCCAGCTCACCACGGGATCTAGCGGGAAGCTCCTACAATGAGCAGTTCTTC. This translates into CASSPRDLAGSSYNEQFF.

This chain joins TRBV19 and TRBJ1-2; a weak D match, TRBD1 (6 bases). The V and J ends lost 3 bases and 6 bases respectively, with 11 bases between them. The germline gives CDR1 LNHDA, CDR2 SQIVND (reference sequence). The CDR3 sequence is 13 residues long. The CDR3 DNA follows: TGTGCCAGTAGTATTTCGACAGGTAATGGCTACACCTTC. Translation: CASSISTGNGYTF.

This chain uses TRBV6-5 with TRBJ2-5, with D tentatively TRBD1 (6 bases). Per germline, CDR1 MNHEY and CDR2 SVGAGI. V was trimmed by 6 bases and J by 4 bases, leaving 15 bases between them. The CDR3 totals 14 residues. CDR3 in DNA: TGTGCCAGCAGACCCCCAGGGGATCGAGAGACCCAGTACTTC. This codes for CASRPPGDRETQYF.

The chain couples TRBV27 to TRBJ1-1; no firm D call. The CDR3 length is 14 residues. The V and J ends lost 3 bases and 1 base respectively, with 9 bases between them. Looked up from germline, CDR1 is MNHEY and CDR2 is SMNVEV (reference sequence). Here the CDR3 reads CASSFGMGNTEAFF. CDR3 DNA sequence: TGTGCCAGCAGTTTCGGGATGGGGAACACTGAAGCTTTCTTT.

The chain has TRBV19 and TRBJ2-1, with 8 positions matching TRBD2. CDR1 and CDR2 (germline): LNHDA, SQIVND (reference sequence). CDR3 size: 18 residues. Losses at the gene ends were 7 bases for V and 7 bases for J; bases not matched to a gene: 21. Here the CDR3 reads CASTREGTRIQRRNEQFF. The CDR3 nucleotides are TGTGCCAGTACCCGGGAGGGGACTAGGATCCAGAGACGGAATGAGCAGTTCTTC.

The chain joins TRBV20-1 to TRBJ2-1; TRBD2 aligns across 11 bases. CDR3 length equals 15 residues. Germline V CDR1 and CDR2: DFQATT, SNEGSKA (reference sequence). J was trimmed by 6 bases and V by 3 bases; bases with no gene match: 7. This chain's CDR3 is CSASAPGTSGNEQFF. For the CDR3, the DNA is TGCAGTGCTAGTGCTCCCGGGACTAGCGGCAATGAGCAGTTCTTC.

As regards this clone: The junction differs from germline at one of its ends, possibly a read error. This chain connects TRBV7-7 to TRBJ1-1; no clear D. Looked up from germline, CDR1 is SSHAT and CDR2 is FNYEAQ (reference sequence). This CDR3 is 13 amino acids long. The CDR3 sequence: CASSFDRGTEAFF. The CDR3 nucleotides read TGTGCTAGCAGCTTTGATCGGGGCACTGAAGCTTTCTTT.

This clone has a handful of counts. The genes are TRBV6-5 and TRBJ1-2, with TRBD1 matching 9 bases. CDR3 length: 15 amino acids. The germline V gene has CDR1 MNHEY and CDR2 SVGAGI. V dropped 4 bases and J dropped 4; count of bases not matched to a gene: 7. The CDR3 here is CASSSTGGRSYGYTF. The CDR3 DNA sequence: TGTGCCAGCAGTTCAACAGGGGGCAGGAGCTATGGCTACACCTTC.

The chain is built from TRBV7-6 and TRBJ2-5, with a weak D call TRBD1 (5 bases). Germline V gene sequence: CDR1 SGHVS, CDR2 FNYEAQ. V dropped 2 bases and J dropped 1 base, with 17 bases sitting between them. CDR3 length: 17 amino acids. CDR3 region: CASSLNSGTGIQETQYF. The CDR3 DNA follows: TGTGCCAGCAGCTTAAATTCGGGTACAGGCATCCAAGAGACCCAGTACTTC. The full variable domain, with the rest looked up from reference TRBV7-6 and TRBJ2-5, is GAGVSQSPRYKVTKRGQDVALRCDPISGHVSLYWYRQALGQGPEFLTYFNYEAQQDKSGLPNDRFSAERPEGSISTLTIQRTEQRDSAMYRCASSLNSGTGIQETQYFGPGTRLLVL.

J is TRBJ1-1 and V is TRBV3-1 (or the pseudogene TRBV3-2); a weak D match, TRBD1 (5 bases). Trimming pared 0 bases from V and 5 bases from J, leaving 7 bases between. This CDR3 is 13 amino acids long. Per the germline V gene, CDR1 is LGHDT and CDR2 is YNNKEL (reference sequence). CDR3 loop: CASSQDPGTEAFF. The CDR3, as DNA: TGTGCCAGCAGCCAAGATCCAGGGACTGAAGCTTTCTTT.

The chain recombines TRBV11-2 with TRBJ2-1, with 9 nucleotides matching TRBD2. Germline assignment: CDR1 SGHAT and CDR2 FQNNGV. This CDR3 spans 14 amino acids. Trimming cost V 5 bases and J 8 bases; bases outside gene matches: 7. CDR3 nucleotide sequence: TGTGCCAGCAGCCTAGCGGGAAGTATCGATGAGCAGTTCTTC. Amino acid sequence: CASSLAGSIDEQFF.

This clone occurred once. The CDR3 coding sequence is TGTGCCAGCAGTGATATGAAGGGGGCGGCTGAAGCTTTCTTT. It specifies CASSDMKGAAEAFF. This rearrangement joins TRBV6-1 to TRBJ1-1, with 7 bases lining up with TRBD1. This CDR3 is built from 14 residues. With 3 bases clipped from V and 6 bases from J, the junction kept 7 bases outside the gene matches. Germline V CDR1 and CDR2: MNHNS, SASEGT.

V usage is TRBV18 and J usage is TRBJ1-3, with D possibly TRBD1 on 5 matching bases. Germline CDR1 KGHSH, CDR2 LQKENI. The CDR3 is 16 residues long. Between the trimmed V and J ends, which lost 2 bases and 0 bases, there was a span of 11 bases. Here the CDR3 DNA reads TGTGCCAGCTCACCAATACAGGACTACTCTGGAAACACCATATATTTT. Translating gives CASSPIQDYSGNTIYF. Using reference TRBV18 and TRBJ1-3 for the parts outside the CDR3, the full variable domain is NAGVMQNPRHLVRRRGQEARLRCSPMKGHSHVYWYRQLPEEGLKFMVYLQKENIIDESGMPKERFSAEFPKEGPSILRIQQVVRGDSAAYFCASSPIQDYSGNTIYFGEGSWLTVV.

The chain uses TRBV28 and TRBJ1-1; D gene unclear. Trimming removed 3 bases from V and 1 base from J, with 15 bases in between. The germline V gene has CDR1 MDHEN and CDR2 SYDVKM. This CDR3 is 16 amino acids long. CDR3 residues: CASSFPPGGWNTEAFF. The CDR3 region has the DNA TGTGCCAGCAGTTTCCCGCCGGGAGGATGGAACACTGAAGCTTTCTTT.